The 17 T cell receptor beta chains in this list originate from one sample, sequenced in a study of breast tumors, draining lymph nodes, adjacent tissues. TCRdb itself ran the multiplex PCR reads through MiXCR, one entry per CDR3 protein. This repertoire shows 140,000 to 150,000 distinct CDR3 sequences, less than 35% found once; its top ten account for 2.3%. The lymph nodes were axillary draining lymph nodes from breast cancer patients. Input material: axillary lymph node tissue. Source of these receptors: a female donor with breast cancer. Some clones in this sample may be carry-over from other donors' samples.

This clonotype was recorded a few times. This rearrangement joins TRBV6-2 or TRBV6-3 to TRBJ1-2; 9 bases agree with TRBD1. Germline V gives CDR1 MNHEY, CDR2 SVGEGT. This CDR3 contains 14 residues. V dropped 5 bases and J dropped 7; count of bases not matched to a gene: 8. CDR3 region: CASSPAGTGFGYTF. The CDR3 DNA is TGTGCCAGCAGTCCCGCCGGGACAGGGTTTGGCTACACCTTC.

This clonotype appeared many times. V gene TRBV14 combines with J gene TRBJ2-7; D is undetermined. The germline V and J ends were trimmed by 0 bases and 3 bases, with 9 bases remaining between them. CDR1 SGHDN and CDR2 FVKESK come from the germline V gene. The CDR3 has 14 amino acids. For the CDR3, the DNA is TGTGCCAGCAGCCAAGACCCCGGCATCTACGAGCAGTACTTC. Translating gives CASSQDPGIYEQYF.

There are many counts of this clonotype. The genes are TRBV2 and TRBJ2-1; TRBD2 matches at 11 bases. CDR1 is SNHLY, CDR2 FYNNEI, per germline. V shed 6 bases and J 5 bases; nucleotides not matched to a gene: 3. The CDR3 covers 14 residues. In nucleotides, the CDR3 is TGTGCCAGCAGGCTAGCGGGGGGCCACAATGAGCAGTTCTTC. Translated: CASRLAGGHNEQFF.

Ten or more counts support this clonotype. The V and J genes are TRBV6-5 and TRBJ1-3; the D is unclear. Germline values: CDR1 MNHEY, CDR2 SVGAGI. This CDR3 contains 14 residues. The V gene lost 2 bases and the J gene lost 4 bases, with 9 bases spanning the gap. The chain's CDR3 is CASSYRTVGNTIYF. The CDR3 bases are TGTGCCAGCAGTTACCGAACCGTCGGAAACACCATATATTTT.

This clonotype has at least ten counts. This chain joins TRBV25-1 and TRBJ1-4; a weak D match, TRBD1 (6 bases). The CDR3 loop spans 14 amino acids. CDR1 and CDR2 (germline): MGHDK, SYGVNS. Between the trimmed V and J ends, which lost 6 bases and 3 bases, there was a span of 11 bases. CDR3 protein: CASSMTGSNEKLFF. CDR3 nucleotide sequence: TGTGCCAGCAGCATGACAGGCTCTAATGAAAAACTGTTTTTT.

CDR3 nucleotide sequence: TGTGCCAGCAGGAGGGACAGGGTCGGCTACACCTTC. It encodes CASRRDRVGYTF. The chain couples TRBV9 to TRBJ1-2; 9 bases agree with TRBD1. The J segment lost 8 bases and the V segment lost 5 bases, leaving 4 bases of the junction unmatched. The CDR3 has 12 residues. Germline V lookup: CDR1 SGDLS, CDR2 YYNGEE.

This clonotype was observed many times. The chain recombines TRBV7-9 with TRBJ2-5; D remains unclear. Germline V lookup: CDR1 SEHNR, CDR2 FQNEAQ (reference sequence). The CDR3 is 11 amino acids. Trimming stripped 3 bases from V and 5 bases from J, with 4 bases between. This CDR3 is CASSFVETQYF. The CDR3 DNA sequence: TGTGCCAGCAGCTTTGTGGAGACCCAGTACTTC.

This clonotype was observed many times. The rearrangement uses TRBV20-1 and TRBJ1-4; D is possibly TRBD1 (6 bases). The CDR3 runs 16 residues. Germline V gene lookup returns CDR1 DFQATT and CDR2 SNEGSKA (reference sequence). Trimming cost V 6 bases and J 0 bases, with 17 bases left between them. The CDR3 here is CSASGGAQATNEKLFF. The CDR3 nucleotides read TGCAGTGCCAGCGGGGGGGCACAGGCAACTAATGAAAAACTGTTTTTT.

Remarks on this clonotype: This may stem from a read error, because a much larger clone lies one nucleotide away. The chain recombines TRBV4-2 with TRBJ1-2; possible D gene TRBD1, 5 bases. Trimming took off 1 base at V and 4 bases at J, with 25 bases between the two ends. This CDR3 is 19 amino acids long. Per the germline V gene, CDR1 is LGHNA and CDR2 is YNFKEQ. The CDR3 nucleotides are TGTGCCAGCAGCCAAGCGCATAGGGGCAGGGCAGTAGATATCTATGGCTACACCTTC. This encodes CASSQAHRGRAVDIYGYTF.

This clonotype appeared a single time. V is TRBV12-3 or TRBV12-4 and J is TRBJ1-1; no firm D call. The V end lost 4 bases, the J end lost 0 bases, and 6 bases lay between the germline ends. The CDR3 sequence is 13 residues long. CDR3 in DNA: TGTGCCAGCAGTTCTTCCATGAACACTGAAGCTTTCTTT. It codes for CASSSSMNTEAFF.

The chain is built from TRBV20-1 and TRBJ2-7; 7 bases match TRBD1. V was pared by 7 bases and J by 3 bases, with 9 bases of the junction left unmatched. CDR1 is DFQATT, CDR2 SNEGSKA, per germline (reference sequence). The CDR3 has 13 residues. The CDR3 coding sequence is TGCAGTGTTCCGGACAGGTCGAACTACGAGCAGTACGTC. As protein: CSVPDRSNYEQYV.

At least ten counts were recorded for this clonotype. V is TRBV6-5 and J is TRBJ2-2; maybe TRBD1 (6 bases). Germline-derived CDR1 and CDR2 are MNHEY and SVGAGI. Trimming shortened V by 6 bases and J by 3 bases, and 20 bases separated the two germline ends. This CDR3 comprises 17 residues. CDR3 in amino acids: CASSRPTEGVDTGELFF. For the CDR3, the DNA is TGTGCCAGCAGCCGACCTACTGAGGGGGTTGACACCGGGGAGCTGTTTTTT.

This clonotype was observed once. This sequence may be a read error, since a much larger clone differs from it by one base. The chain carries TRBV6-5 and TRBJ1-2; tentative D call: TRBD1 (6 bases). The CDR3 extends over 13 amino acids. The germline V gene encodes CDR1 MNHEY and CDR2 SVGAGI. The V gene lost 6 bases and the J gene lost 2 bases, with 10 bases spanning the gap. DNA of the CDR3: TGTGCCAGCAGGTACACAGGGAACTATGGCTACACCTTC. Translating it yields CASRYTGNYGYTF.

The sample holds many counts of this clonotype. Just one base apart from a much larger clone, this may be a read error. This chain uses TRBV20-1 with TRBJ2-7; no reliable D call. Germline V gene data show CDR1 as DFQATT and CDR2 as SNEGSKA (reference sequence). Trimming stripped 1 base from V and 11 bases from J, with 18 bases between. This CDR3 contains 13 residues. The CDR3 DNA reads TGCAGTGCTAGAGTCGCCCGGGCAGGCGCGGAGTACTTC. Amino acid sequence: CSARVARAGAEYF.

This clonotype came up a few times. It may be a read error: a sequence one base away is much more abundant. Here the CDR3 omits its conserved ending phenylalanine or tryptophan, so a read error is the likely source. This chain joins TRBV7-2 and TRBJ2-1; D is undetermined. Trimming removed 6 bases from V and 3 bases from J, with 12 bases in between. CDR3 size: 14 residues. CDR1 is SGHTA and CDR2 is FQGNSA in the germline V gene. This chain's CDR3 is CASSPIGLYNEQFL. The CDR3 bases are TGTGCCAGCAGTCCTATAGGGCTCTACAATGAGCAGTTCCTC.

The chain employs TRBV6-1 and TRBJ2-4; D is uncertain. Germline values: CDR1 MNHNS, CDR2 SASEGT. V lost 9 bases to trimming and J lost 9 bases, with 18 bases between them. The CDR3 has 13 residues. CDR3 sequence (DNA): TGTGCCAGTTTGCCGGGTGGTGGGGTCATTCAGTACTTC. This codes for CASLPGGGVIQYF.

There are many counts of this clonotype. The genes are TRBV7-9 and TRBJ1-4; D is uncertain. Trimming stripped 0 bases from V and 5 bases from J, with 13 bases between. The length of the CDR3 is 16 residues. Germline CDR1 reads SEHNR; CDR2 reads FQNEAQ (reference sequence). The CDR3 DNA follows: TGTGCCAGCAGCTTAGCGTCAGAGGGAACAAATGAAAAACTGTTTTTT. Its translation is CASSLASEGTNEKLFF.